This TCR beta chain derives from a study of T cell responses to AZD1222 COVID-19 vaccine (dated by TCRdb to about 2021). Describing the broader study: AZD1222 recipients with second doses at about 4 weeks or about 12 weeks were pooled, because spike-specific TCR depth and breadth did not differ between schedules. A total of 233 trial participants underwent TCR sequencing, of whom some 210 received two doses of AZD1222 and approximately 25 received two doses of the MenACWY control vaccine. Trial participants were enrolled by age into subgroups of 18-55, 56-69 and 70-plus years, and 148, 28 and 57 TCR-sequenced participants, respectively, were included in these subgroups. The research as a whole found: Epitopes outside the regions mutated in the B.1.351 and B.1.1.7 variants were reportedly recognized by nearly half of the unique spike-specific TCRs. After two AZD1222 doses, both the breadth and the depth of spike-specific TCRs were significantly higher than at day 0 and than in MenACWY recipients. The 56-69-year group was small, and its depth increase did not reach significance, likely because of low power. Participants were mostly white British and included more females than males, and it was suggested by the authors that clonal diversity may have been underestimated. Because no day 14 peak-response samples were available, the repertoires could be characterized only after the peak T cell response. Only five to seven AZD1222 recipients were SARS-CoV-2 seropositive at baseline, limiting conclusions about previously exposed vaccinees. The whole spike protein was spanned by vaccine-associated CD4 TCRs, and dominant responses were seen in regions 160-218 and 743-854.

The CDR3 regions of human TCRbeta chains were analyzed by immunosequencing. Per the source publication's procedure: Repertoire TCRs were checked for matches against a reference library of SARS-CoV-2-specific TCRs that had been generated using the MIRA antigen-specificity platform. Breadth meant the fraction of unique TCRs that were SARS-CoV-2-associated, whereas depth meant the fraction of total T cells that were SARS-CoV-2-associated. Using the MIRA data, every spike-specific TCR was mapped to the spike region that the TCR reacted to and assigned to either a CD4 or a CD8 class. Log10-transformed breadth and depth values were compared by one-way ANOVA with Sidak's multiple comparisons tests. TCRdb retrieved this table from immuneACCESS and kept in-frame rearrangements only. Not all clones are present; in checked studies, unresolved V genes account for under half, and no reason is known for the remainder. From that table come the V and J calls and clone size; the DNA was used to work out D and trimming. Counted in this sample were 150,000 to 180,000 clones; 90% of them appeared once. Together, the top ten hold 1.8% of the sample.

From the cysteine up to the phenylalanine, the CDR3 has a length of 13 residues. The read is trimmed to its CDR3 DNA, 39 bases read in frame from base 1. CDR1 and CDR2 were assigned from the germline V gene (reference sequence) as DFQATT and SNEGSKA. Cut back by 3 bases and 0 bases, the V and J ends lie 8 bases apart. The label giving this sample's time point can be read as: baseline before first vaccination. Vaccinee samples were obtained from the UK trials COV001 and COV002, which included a single-blind randomized controlled phase 2/3 trial of AZD1222 (ChAdOx1 nCoV-19) in healthy adults. Trial participant PBMC samples were collected at day 0 and day 28 after the second dose for TCRbeta chain sequencing. A single count supports this clone. Its antigen specificity is not known. Base qualities were left out, and no much larger clone turns up one base away.

The chain is made from TRBV20-1 and TRBJ1-2; tentative D gene TRBD1, with 5 bases matching. Sample: peripheral blood, taken on day 0 of AZD1222 vaccination. The TCR sequence derives from an adult in good health. The CDR3 loop reads CSASQGANYGYTF. The bases are TGCAGTGCTAGTCAGGGTGCTAACTATGGCTACACCTTC.